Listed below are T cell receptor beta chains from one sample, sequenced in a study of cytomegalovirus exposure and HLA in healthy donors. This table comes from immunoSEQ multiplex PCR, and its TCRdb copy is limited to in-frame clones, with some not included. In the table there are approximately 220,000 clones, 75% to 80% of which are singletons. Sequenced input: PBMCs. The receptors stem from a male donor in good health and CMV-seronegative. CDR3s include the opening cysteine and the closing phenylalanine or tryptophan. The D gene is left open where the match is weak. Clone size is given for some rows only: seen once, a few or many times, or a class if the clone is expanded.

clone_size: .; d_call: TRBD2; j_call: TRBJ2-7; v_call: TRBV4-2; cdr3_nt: TGTGCCAGCAGCCAAGACGCATCTGGCGGGGGGGCTTACGAGCAGTACTTC; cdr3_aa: CASSQDASGGGAYEQYF
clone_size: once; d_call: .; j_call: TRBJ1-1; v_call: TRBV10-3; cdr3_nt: TGTGCCTCTGTTTTTGAGGAGGGGAAGACTGAAGCTTTCTTT; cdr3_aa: CASVFEEGKTEAFF
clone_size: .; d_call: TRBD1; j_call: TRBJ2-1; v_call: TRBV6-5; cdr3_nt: TGTGCCAGCAGTGCCGGACAGGGGAGAAATGAGCAGTTCTTC; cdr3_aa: CASSAGQGRNEQFF
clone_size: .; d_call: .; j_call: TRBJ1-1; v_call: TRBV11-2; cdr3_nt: TGTGCCAGCAGCCAGCCCAAGGGACGGGAGATAAGGAACACTGAAGCTTTCTTT; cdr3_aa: CASSQPKGREIRNTEAFF
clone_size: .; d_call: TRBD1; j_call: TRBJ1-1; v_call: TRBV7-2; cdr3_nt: TGTGCCAGCAGCCCTCGCGGGACAGGGGGGAATACTGAAGCTTTCTTT; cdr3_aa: CASSPRGTGGNTEAFF
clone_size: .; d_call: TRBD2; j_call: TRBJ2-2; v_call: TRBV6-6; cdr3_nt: TGTGCCAGCAGTTCGAGCGGGAGTGGCACCGGGGAGCTGTTTTTT; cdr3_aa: CASSSSGSGTGELFF
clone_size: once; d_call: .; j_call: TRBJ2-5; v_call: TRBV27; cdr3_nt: TGTGCCAGCAGTCCACGACAGCGAGCCCTGGAGACCCAGTACTTC; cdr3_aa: CASSPRQRALETQYF
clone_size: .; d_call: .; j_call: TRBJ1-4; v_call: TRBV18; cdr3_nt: TGTGCCAGCTCACCAGGTGTGGGCAGTAATGAAAAACTGTTTTTT; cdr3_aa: CASSPGVGSNEKLFF
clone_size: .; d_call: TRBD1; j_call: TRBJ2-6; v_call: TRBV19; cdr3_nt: TGTGCCAGTAGCCTTACAGGGGCCGGTGGGGCCAACGTCCTGACTTTC; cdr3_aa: CASSLTGAGGANVLTF
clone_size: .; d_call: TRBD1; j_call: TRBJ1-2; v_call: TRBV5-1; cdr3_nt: TGCGCCAGCAGCTTGGTTCCGGACAGGGAGGTCTACTATGGCTACACCTTC; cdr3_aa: CASSLVPDREVYYGYTF
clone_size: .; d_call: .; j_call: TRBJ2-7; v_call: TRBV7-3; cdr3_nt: TGTGCCAGCAGCCCCCCAGCTAGTCGCGAGCAGTACTTC; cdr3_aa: CASSPPASREQYF
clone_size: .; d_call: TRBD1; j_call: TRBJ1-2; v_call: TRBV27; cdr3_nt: TGTGCCAGCAGTGGGGGACAGGACTATGGCTACACCTTC; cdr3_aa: CASSGGQDYGYTF
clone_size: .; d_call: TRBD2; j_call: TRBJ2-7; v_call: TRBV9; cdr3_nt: TGTGCCAGCAGCGTGGGGCGGGAGGGTTTGGGGGAGCAGTACTTC; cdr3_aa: CASSVGREGLGEQYF
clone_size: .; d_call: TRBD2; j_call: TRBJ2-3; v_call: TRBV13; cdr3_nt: TGTGCCAGCAGCAACGGGGGCGGGGGGGAGGATACGCAGTATTTT; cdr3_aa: CASSNGGGGEDTQYF
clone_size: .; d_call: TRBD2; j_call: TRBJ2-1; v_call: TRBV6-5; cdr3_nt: TGTGCCAGCAGTTACGGGCTAGCGGGGTACAATGAGCAGTTCTTC; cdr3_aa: CASSYGLAGYNEQFF
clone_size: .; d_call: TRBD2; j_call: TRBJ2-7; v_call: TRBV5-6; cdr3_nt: TGTGCCAGCAGCTACGGACTAGCGGGAGCCTACGAGCAGTACTTC; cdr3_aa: CASSYGLAGAYEQYF
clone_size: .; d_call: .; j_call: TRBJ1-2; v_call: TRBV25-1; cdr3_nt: TGTGCCAGCAGTGAGGCCGACACTGGCTATGGCTACACCTTC; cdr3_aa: CASSEADTGYGYTF
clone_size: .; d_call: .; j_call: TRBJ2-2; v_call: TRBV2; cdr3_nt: TGTGCCAGCAAGTACCGGGACACTAACACCGGGGAGTTGTTTTTT; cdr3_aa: CASKYRDTNTGELFF
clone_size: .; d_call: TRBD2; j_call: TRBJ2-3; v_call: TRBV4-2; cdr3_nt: TGTGCCAGCAGCCAAGCGGGACGGGCGGGGGGCACAGATACGCAGTATTTT; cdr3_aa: CASSQAGRAGGTDTQYF
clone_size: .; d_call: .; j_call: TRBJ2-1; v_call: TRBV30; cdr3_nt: TGTGCCTGGAGTGTACTCCCGCCAGGGCCTTGGTACAATGAGCAGTTCTTC; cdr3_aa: CAWSVLPPGPWYNEQFF
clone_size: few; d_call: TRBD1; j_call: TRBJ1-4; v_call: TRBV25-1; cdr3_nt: TGTGCCAGCAGTGAAAATACAGGACAGGGTCAGGGAAAACTGTTTTTT; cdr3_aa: CASSENTGQGQGKLFF
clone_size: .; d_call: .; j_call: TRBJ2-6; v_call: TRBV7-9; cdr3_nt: TGTTCCAGCACCCCGAGAGGGGGACCCGGGGCCAACGTCCTGACTTTC; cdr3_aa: CSSTPRGGPGANVLTF
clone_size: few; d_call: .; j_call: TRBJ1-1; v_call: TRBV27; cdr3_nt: TGTGCCAGCAGTTTACGAGCCCTGAACACTGAAGCTTTCTTT; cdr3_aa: CASSLRALNTEAFF
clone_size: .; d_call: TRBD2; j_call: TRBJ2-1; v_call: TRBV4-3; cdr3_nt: TGCGCCAGCAGCCAAGAAGGAGGGGGACTAGCCTCCGAGCAGTTCTTC; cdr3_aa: CASSQEGGGLASEQFF
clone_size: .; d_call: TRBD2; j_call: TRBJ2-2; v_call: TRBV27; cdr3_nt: TGTGCCAGCACCCTTCTAGCGGGAGTGAACACCGGGGAGCTGTTTTTT; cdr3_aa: CASTLLAGVNTGELFF
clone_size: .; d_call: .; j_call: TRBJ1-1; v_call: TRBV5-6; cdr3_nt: TGTGCCAGCAGCTTGTCGAGCACTGAAGCTTTCTTT; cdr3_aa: CASSLSSTEAFF
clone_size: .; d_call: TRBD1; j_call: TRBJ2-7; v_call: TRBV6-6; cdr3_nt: TGTGCCAGCAGTCCGACAGGGTCGAAGGGGCAGTACTTC; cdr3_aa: CASSPTGSKGQYF
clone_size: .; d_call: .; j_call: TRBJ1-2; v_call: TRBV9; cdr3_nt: TGTGCCAGCAGCGTAGCAAGAGGGCTTACCTATGGCTACACCTTC; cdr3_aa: CASSVARGLTYGYTF
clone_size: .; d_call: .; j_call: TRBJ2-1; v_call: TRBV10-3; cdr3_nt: TGTGCCATCAGGAGACAGAGGAATGAGCAGTTCTTC; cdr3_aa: CAIRRQRNEQFF
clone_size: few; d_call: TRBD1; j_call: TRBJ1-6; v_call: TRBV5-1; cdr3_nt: TGCGCCAGCAGCTTGGACAGGGGTAGTAGGGCCTATAATTCACCCCTCCACTTT; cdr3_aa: CASSLDRGSRAYNSPLHF
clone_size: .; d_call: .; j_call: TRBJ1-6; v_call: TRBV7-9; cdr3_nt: TGTGCCAGCACCCTAGGTGGGCAGGGGTATTCACCCCTCCACTTT; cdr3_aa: CASTLGGQGYSPLHF
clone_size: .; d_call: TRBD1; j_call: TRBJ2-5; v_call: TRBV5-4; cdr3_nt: TGTGCCAGCAGCAGGGACAGGGAAGAGACCCAGTACTTC; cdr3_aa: CASSRDREETQYF
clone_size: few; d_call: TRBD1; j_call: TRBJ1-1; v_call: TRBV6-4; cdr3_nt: TGTGCCAGCAGTGCCGGGACAGTCACTGAAGCTTTCTTT; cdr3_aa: CASSAGTVTEAFF
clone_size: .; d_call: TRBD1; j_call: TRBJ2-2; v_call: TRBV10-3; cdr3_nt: TGTGCCATCAGTGACCCGGACAGGAAAAACACCGGGGAGCTGTTTTTT; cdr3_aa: CAISDPDRKNTGELFF
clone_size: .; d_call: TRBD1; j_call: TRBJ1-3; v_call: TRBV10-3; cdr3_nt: TGTGCCATCACGTACGGACAGGGCTTTGGAAACACCATATATTTT; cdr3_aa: CAITYGQGFGNTIYF
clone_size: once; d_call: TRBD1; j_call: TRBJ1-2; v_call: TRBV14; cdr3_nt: TGTGCCAGCAGCTCGCCGGGACAGGGGGACTATGGCTACACCTTC; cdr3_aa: CASSSPGQGDYGYTF
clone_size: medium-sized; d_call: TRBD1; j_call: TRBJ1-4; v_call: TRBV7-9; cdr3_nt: TGTGCCAGCAGCTTAGGACAGGGAAATGAAAAACTGTTTTTT; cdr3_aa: CASSLGQGNEKLFF
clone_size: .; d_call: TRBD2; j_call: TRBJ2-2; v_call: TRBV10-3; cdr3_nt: TGTGCCATCAGGCCAAGCGGGGGGGCTCTCACCGGGGAGCTGTTTTTT; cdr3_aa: CAIRPSGGALTGELFF
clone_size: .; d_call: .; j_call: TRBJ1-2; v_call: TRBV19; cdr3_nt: TGTGCCAGTAGTGCAACAGGGAGTCGAGGTGGCTACACCTTC; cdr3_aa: CASSATGSRGGYTF
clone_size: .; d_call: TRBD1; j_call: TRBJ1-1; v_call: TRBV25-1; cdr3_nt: TGTGCCAGCAGTCAACAGGGGGTCGGAGGAGTCACTGAAGCTTTCTTT; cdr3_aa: CASSQQGVGGVTEAFF
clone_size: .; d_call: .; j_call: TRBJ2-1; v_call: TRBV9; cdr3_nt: TGTGCCAGCAGCCTGTTTACCTACAATGAGCAGTTCTTC; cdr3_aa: CASSLFTYNEQFF
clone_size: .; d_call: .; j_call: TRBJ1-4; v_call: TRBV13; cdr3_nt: TGTGCCAGCAGCCGAACCACCCTCGACCCCGAGGTAGATGAAAAACTGTTTTTT; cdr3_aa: CASSRTTLDPEVDEKLFF
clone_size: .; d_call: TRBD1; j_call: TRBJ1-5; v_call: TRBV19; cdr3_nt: TGTGCCAGTAGCCCCGACAGGGGTCATCAGCCCCAGCATTTT; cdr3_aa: CASSPDRGHQPQHF
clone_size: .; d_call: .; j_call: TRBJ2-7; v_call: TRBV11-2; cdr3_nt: TGTGCCAGCAGCTTCTTTTCGTGGAAATCTGCCAGGGCCGAGCAGTACTTC; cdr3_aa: CASSFFSWKSARAEQYF
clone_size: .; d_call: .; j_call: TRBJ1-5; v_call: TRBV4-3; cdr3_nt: TGCGCCAGCAACCAATGGTGGGGGGAGAGCAATCAGCCCCAGCATTTT; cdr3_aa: CASNQWWGESNQPQHF
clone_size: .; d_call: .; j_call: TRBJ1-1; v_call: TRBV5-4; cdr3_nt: TGTGCCAGCAGCGGTACGGGCACTGAAGCTTTCTTT; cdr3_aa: CASSGTGTEAFF
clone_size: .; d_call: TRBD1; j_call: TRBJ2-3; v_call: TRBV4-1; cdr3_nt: TGCGCCAGCAGCCAGTCCCGGGACAGGGGGCGAGATACGCAGTATTTT; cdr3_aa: CASSQSRDRGRDTQYF
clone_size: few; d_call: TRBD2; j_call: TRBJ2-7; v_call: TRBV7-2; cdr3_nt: TGTGCCAGCAGCTTGGGACTAGCGGGAGTGCAGTACTTC; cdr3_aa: CASSLGLAGVQYF
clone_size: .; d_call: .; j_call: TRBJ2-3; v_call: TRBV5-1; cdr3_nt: TGCGCCAGCAGCCTCCGGGTTACAGATACGCAGTATTTT; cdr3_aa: CASSLRVTDTQYF
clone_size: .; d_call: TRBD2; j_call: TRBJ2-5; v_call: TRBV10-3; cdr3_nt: TGTGCCATCAGGACTAGCGGGAGCCAAGAGACCCAGTACTTC; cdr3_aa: CAIRTSGSQETQYF
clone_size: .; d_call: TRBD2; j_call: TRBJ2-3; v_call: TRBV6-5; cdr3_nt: TGTGCCAGCAGTTACTCTGTGGGACTAGTTACAGATACGCAGTATTTT; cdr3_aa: CASSYSVGLVTDTQYF
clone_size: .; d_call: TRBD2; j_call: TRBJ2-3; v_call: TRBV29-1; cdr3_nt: TGCAGCGTTTGGGGGGGGTGGGGGGCAGATACGCAGTATTTT; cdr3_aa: CSVWGGWGADTQYF
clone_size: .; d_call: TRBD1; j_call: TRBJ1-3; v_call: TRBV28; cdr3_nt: TGTGCCAGCAGTTTAAAAGACAGGGGAGGCGGAAACACCATATATTTT; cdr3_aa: CASSLKDRGGGNTIYF
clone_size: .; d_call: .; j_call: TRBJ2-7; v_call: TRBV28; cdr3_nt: TGTGCCAGCAGACTGCAATACGAGCAGTACTTC; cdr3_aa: CASRLQYEQYF
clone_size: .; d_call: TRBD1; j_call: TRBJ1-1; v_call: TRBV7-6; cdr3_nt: TGTGCCAGCAGACCCACCGGACAGGGGGGTATGAACACTGAAGCTTTCTTT; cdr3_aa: CASRPTGQGGMNTEAFF
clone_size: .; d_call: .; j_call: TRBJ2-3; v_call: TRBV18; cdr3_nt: TGTGCCAGCTCACCACTCCAAGGGAGGAACACAGATACGCAGTATTTT; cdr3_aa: CASSPLQGRNTDTQYF
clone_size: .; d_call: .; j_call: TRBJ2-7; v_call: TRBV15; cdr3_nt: TGTGCCACCAGCAGAGATGTTGGAACAGAGACCTACGAGCAGTACTTC; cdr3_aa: CATSRDVGTETYEQYF
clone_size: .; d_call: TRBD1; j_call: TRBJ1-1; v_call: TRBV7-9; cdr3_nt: TGTGCCAGCAGCGCCCGGGACAGGGGGTTGGGCACTGAAGCTTTCTTT; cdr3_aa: CASSARDRGLGTEAFF
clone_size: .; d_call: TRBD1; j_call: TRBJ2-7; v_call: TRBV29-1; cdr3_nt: TGCAGCGTTGGTGGACAGGACTCCTACGAGCAGTACTTC; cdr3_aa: CSVGGQDSYEQYF
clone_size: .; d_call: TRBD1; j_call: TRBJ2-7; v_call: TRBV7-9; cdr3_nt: TGTGCCAGCAGCTTTTTACCGGGACAGGGTTCCTACGAGCAGTACTTC; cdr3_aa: CASSFLPGQGSYEQYF